The rows below give T cell receptor beta chains drawn from one sample of a study of PD-L1 blockade in urothelial cancer. Using immunoSEQ multiplex PCR, the repertoire was profiled, and TCRdb retains in-frame clones only, with some absent. The repertoire includes roughly 50,000 clones, approximately 77% of them detected once, and approximately 3.3% sits in the top ten. Here the sequenced sample was PBMCs, taken around atezolizumab (anti-PD-L1) treatment. Receptors were obtained from a man in his 70s with urothelial cancer. Each CDR3 is given with its conserved first and last residue. Each record gives: clone size, J gene, V gene, D gene, CDR3 DNA, CDR3 protein. The D gene is left open where the match is weak. The listing skips clone size in some rows; elsewhere it reads once, few, many or a size class.

NA,TRBJ1-2,TRBV6-5,TRBD1,TGTGCCAGCAGGACGACAGGGACGAACTATGGCTACACCTTC,CASRTTGTNYGYTF
few,TRBJ1-1,TRBV18,NA,TGTGCCAGCTCACCTCAAACCTCTGGGGGCATGAACACTGAAGCTTTCTTT,CASSPQTSGGMNTEAFF
NA,TRBJ2-1,TRBV4-3,TRBD2,TGCGCCAGCAGCCGAACCGGGGTGCGGGGGATTCTGTTCTTC,CASSRTGVRGILFF
NA,TRBJ2-1,TRBV18,NA,TGTGCCAGCTCACCACCGAGGCAGGGGCTTAACAATGAGCAGTTCTTC,CASSPPRQGLNNEQFF
NA,TRBJ2-3,TRBV27,TRBD2,TGTGCCAGCAGTACACTTGGACTAGCGGGAGGCCAGACGTATTTT,CASSTLGLAGGQTYF
NA,TRBJ2-3,TRBV7-2,NA,TGTGCCAGCACCGGACAGACCCGCACAGATACGCAGTATTTT,CASTGQTRTDTQYF
few,TRBJ1-1,TRBV25-1,TRBD1,TGTGCCAGCAGTGGCCTTGACAGGGTCGGTGGGAAAGCTTTCTTT,CASSGLDRVGGKAFF
few,TRBJ1-2,TRBV4-1,TRBD1,TGCGCCAGCAGCCAAGATGCCGTCAAGACAGGGCCCCTGTACTATGGCTACACCTTC,CASSQDAVKTGPLYYGYTF
NA,TRBJ2-4,TRBV5-1,TRBD1,TGCGCCAGCAACCCGGGACAGGGGGCGCGGGCCAAAAACATTCAGTACTTC,CASNPGQGARAKNIQYF
NA,TRBJ2-1,TRBV5-6,TRBD2,TGTGCCAGCAGCTTTGGCTTGAACCCAGCGGGGGGATATAACAATGAGCAGTTCTTC,CASSFGLNPAGGYNNEQFF
NA,TRBJ2-1,TRBV9,TRBD1,TGTGCCAGCAGCGCAGCTCAGGGACAGGCCTCCTACAATGAGCAGTTCTTC,CASSAAQGQASYNEQFF
NA,TRBJ1-4,TRBV5-5,NA,TGTGCCAGCAGCGGAGGGTTCAGTTTTAATGAAAAACTGTTTTTT,CASSGGFSFNEKLFF
NA,TRBJ1-5,TRBV19,NA,TGTGCCAGTGGACAGTCTCTCAGTCAGCCCCAGCATTTT,CASGQSLSQPQHF
NA,TRBJ1-5,TRBV28,NA,TGTGCCAGCAATACCCCGTCCCGAGGGATTCATCAGCCCCAGCATTTT,CASNTPSRGIHQPQHF
NA,TRBJ1-4,TRBV6-5,TRBD1,TGTGCCAGCAAACAGGGGTACGCTAATGAAAAACTGTTTTTT,CASKQGYANEKLFF
NA,TRBJ1-1,TRBV9,NA,TGTGCCAGCACCCCGGATCACAGGCGGAACACTGAAGCTTTCTTT,CASTPDHRRNTEAFF
NA,TRBJ2-3,TRBV4-2,TRBD1,TGTGCCAGCAGCCAAGGGGTAGGACAGGGATCAGATACGCAGTATTTT,CASSQGVGQGSDTQYF
NA,TRBJ2-3,TRBV4-1,NA,TGCGCCAGCAGCCCGGAACATACAGGGACCCGTACGCAGTATTTT,CASSPEHTGTRTQYF
NA,TRBJ2-7,TRBV30,NA,TGTGCCTGGACTTCCAGGGGCGAGCAGTACTTC,CAWTSRGEQYF
NA,TRBJ1-4,TRBV19,NA,TGTGCCAGGACGAGGTCGAAACTGTTTTTT,CARTRSKLFF
few,TRBJ1-2,TRBV6-5,NA,TGTGCCAGCCGCCGGGACGGACTACTCTATGGCTACACCTTC,CASRRDGLLYGYTF
NA,TRBJ2-3,TRBV27,NA,TGTGCCAGCAGTCCCGCGGGGCACACAGATACGCAGTATTTT,CASSPAGHTDTQYF
NA,TRBJ1-2,TRBV5-5,NA,TGTGCCAGCTCCCCTCAGGACACCCTCTATGGCTACACCTTC,CASSPQDTLYGYTF
NA,TRBJ1-5,TRBV9,NA,TGTGCCAGCAGCCTCCGGGGGGATAGCGGTCAGCCCCAGCATTTT,CASSLRGDSGQPQHF
NA,TRBJ2-2,TRBV5-4,NA,TGTGCCAGCATAAGGAGGCCGGGGGGCGACACCGGGGAGCTGTTTTTT,CASIRRPGGDTGELFF
NA,TRBJ2-1,TRBV5-1,TRBD2,TGCGCCAGCAGCTTAGTCCTAGCGGGGGCCGAGCAGTTCTTC,CASSLVLAGAEQFF
NA,TRBJ2-1,TRBV6-1,TRBD1,TGTGCCAGCAGTGAATCTGGGTATCCAGGGGGGTTCTTC,CASSESGYPGGFF
once,TRBJ2-7,TRBV12-5,TRBD1,TGTGCTAGTGGTTTGGGATACAGGGGTACCTACGAGCAGTACTTC,CASGLGYRGTYEQYF
NA,TRBJ1-1,TRBV5-1,NA,TGCGCCAGCAGCTTGGACAGGGCCTTGAACACTGAAGCTTTCTTT,CASSLDRALNTEAFF
NA,TRBJ2-3,TRBV7-2,TRBD2,TGTGCCAGCAGCCCCGGGGACTACACAGATACGCAGTATTTT,CASSPGDYTDTQYF
NA,TRBJ2-3,TRBV11-3,NA,TGTGCCAGCAGCTTAGGTCCCGGTAGCACAGATACGCAGTATTTT,CASSLGPGSTDTQYF
NA,TRBJ1-1,TRBV5-1,NA,TGCGCCAGCAGTCCGGTAATGTCTGTTAACACTGAAGCTTTCTTT,CASSPVMSVNTEAFF
NA,TRBJ2-7,TRBV5-1,NA,TGCGCCAGCAGCTTGGGGGGGCTCTACGAGCAGTACTTC,CASSLGGLYEQYF
NA,TRBJ2-3,TRBV7-3,TRBD2,TGTGCCAGCTCGCCTAGCGGGAGGGCCTTGGTAGATACGCAGTATTTT,CASSPSGRALVDTQYF
few,TRBJ2-7,TRBV11-2,TRBD1,TGTGCCAGCAGCTTAGATTTAGGACAGGGATTCTACGAGCAGTACTTC,CASSLDLGQGFYEQYF
NA,TRBJ2-3,TRBV5-4,NA,TGTGCCAGCAGCCAACCGAGCGCCACAGATACGCAGTATTTT,CASSQPSATDTQYF
NA,TRBJ1-5,TRBV19,NA,TGTGCCAGTAGTGGGTTAGGGCGGGGGGACAATCAGCCCCAGCATTTT,CASSGLGRGDNQPQHF
NA,TRBJ1-5,TRBV4-3,TRBD1,TGCGCCAGCAGCCAGGACAGGGTACAGCCCCAGCATTTT,CASSQDRVQPQHF
few,TRBJ2-7,TRBV18,TRBD2,TGTGCCAGCTCACCACTGGTAACTAGCGGGTACGAGCAGTACTTC,CASSPLVTSGYEQYF
NA,TRBJ2-5,TRBV2,NA,TGTGCCAGCAGAGCCTTCTCTGCCCAAGAGACCCAGTACTTC,CASRAFSAQETQYF
NA,TRBJ2-3,TRBV7-2,TRBD1,TGTGCCAGCAGACGCGGACAGGGGTGGACAGATACGCAGTATTTT,CASRRGQGWTDTQYF
NA,TRBJ1-4,TRBV5-1,NA,TGCGCCAGCAGCCCCGGCGGGGGGCAAAGGGAAAAACTGTTTTTT,CASSPGGGQREKLFF
once,TRBJ2-1,TRBV11-3,TRBD2,TGTGCCAGCAGCTTAGCAGCGGGAGGGCTTGATGAGCAGTTCTTC,CASSLAAGGLDEQFF
NA,TRBJ2-7,TRBV9,NA,TGTGCCAGCAGCGTAAACTCCACAGGGAAGGCCTTAAAGTACTCCTACGAGCAGTACTTC,CASSVNSTGKALKYSYEQYF
NA,TRBJ1-2,TRBV5-1,NA,TGCGCCAGCAGCTTGGGCAGACAGATCTACACCTTC,CASSLGRQIYTF
NA,TRBJ2-1,TRBV7-7,NA,TGTGCCAGCAGCCTGGGGGGTTCCAATGAGCAGTTCTTC,CASSLGGSNEQFF
NA,TRBJ1-5,TRBV19,NA,TGTGCCAGTAAAGTGTCCCAGGGCAATCAGCCCCAGCATTTT,CASKVSQGNQPQHF
few,TRBJ1-1,TRBV18,NA,TGTGCCAGCTCACAGAAAGTGGGACAAGTGAACACTGAAGCTTTCTTT,CASSQKVGQVNTEAFF
NA,TRBJ2-7,TRBV2,TRBD1,TGTGCCAGCCGGGGACAGGGCCTCTCCTACGAGCAGTACTTC,CASRGQGLSYEQYF
NA,TRBJ2-1,TRBV11-1,TRBD1,TGTGCCAGCAGTTTCGGACAGGGGTCCTACAATGAGCAGTTCTTC,CASSFGQGSYNEQFF